Listed below are T cell receptor beta chains from one sample, sequenced in a study of shared clonotypes between healthy human individuals. Produced via immunoSEQ multiplex PCR; TCRdb's table is partial and in-frame only. Of hundreds of thousands of clones listed, about three quarters were seen once; the top ten hold roughly 13%. Sequenced input: PBMCs. All receptors come from a woman in her forties in good health. Some clones in this sample may be carry-over from other donors' samples. Both conserved end residues are part of each CDR3. The order of the fields is clone size, V gene, D gene, J gene, CDR3 protein, CDR3 DNA. A D gene is named only where the DNA matches it firmly. Clone size is shown for a subset of rows, as once, few, many or a class of expanded clone.

abundance: .
v_gene: TRBV7-8
d_gene: .
j_gene: TRBJ2-3
CDR3aa: CASSLSRAPGDTQYF
CDR3nt: TGTGCCAGCAGCTTATCGAGGGCCCCAGGAGATACGCAGTATTTT

abundance: .
v_gene: TRBV6-4
d_gene: .
j_gene: TRBJ2-2
CDR3aa: CASSDSLAGELFF
CDR3nt: TGTGCCAGCAGTGACAGTCTGGCCGGGGAGCTGTTTTTT

abundance: .
v_gene: TRBV5-4
d_gene: TRBD1
j_gene: TRBJ2-5
CDR3aa: CASKRQGILQETQYF
CDR3nt: TGTGCCAGCAAACGACAGGGCATACTCCAAGAGACCCAGTACTTC

abundance: .
v_gene: TRBV7-9
d_gene: TRBD1
j_gene: TRBJ2-5
CDR3aa: CASQGALGETQYF
CDR3nt: TGTGCCAGCCAGGGGGCGTTGGGAGAGACCCAGTACTTC

abundance: .
v_gene: TRBV18
d_gene: TRBD1
j_gene: TRBJ2-7
CDR3aa: CASSPLPGQGTYEQYF
CDR3nt: TGTGCCAGCTCACCACTACCGGGACAGGGAACCTACGAGCAGTACTTC

abundance: once
v_gene: TRBV5-6
d_gene: .
j_gene: TRBJ2-5
CDR3aa: CASSLGARGETQYF
CDR3nt: TGTGCCAGCAGCTTGGGGGCCAGGGGCGAGACCCAGTACTTC

abundance: .
v_gene: TRBV7-9
d_gene: .
j_gene: TRBJ2-7
CDR3aa: CASSPGLRYEQYF
CDR3nt: TGTGCCAGCAGCCCGGGACTGCGCTACGAGCAGTACTTC

abundance: .
v_gene: TRBV5-1
d_gene: .
j_gene: TRBJ2-5
CDR3aa: CASSLQPGPQETQYF
CDR3nt: TGCGCCAGCAGCTTGCAACCGGGACCTCAAGAGACCCAGTACTTC

abundance: many
v_gene: TRBV4-1
d_gene: TRBD1
j_gene: TRBJ2-7
CDR3aa: CASSQAVGQGREQYF
CDR3nt: TGCGCCAGCAGCCAAGCCGTAGGACAGGGCCGCGAGCAGTACTTC

abundance: .
v_gene: TRBV5-4
d_gene: .
j_gene: TRBJ2-2
CDR3aa: CASSLGGTHTGELFF
CDR3nt: TGTGCCAGCAGCTTGGGGGGGACTCACACCGGGGAGCTGTTTTTT

abundance: .
v_gene: TRBV18
d_gene: TRBD2
j_gene: TRBJ2-1
CDR3aa: CASSPTSDPSYNEQFF
CDR3nt: TGTGCCAGCTCACCAACTAGCGACCCCTCCTACAATGAGCAGTTCTTC

abundance: few
v_gene: TRBV19
d_gene: .
j_gene: TRBJ1-5
CDR3aa: CASNGQNSNQPQHF
CDR3nt: TGTGCCAGTAACGGCCAGAATTCCAATCAGCCCCAGCATTTT

abundance: .
v_gene: TRBV28
d_gene: .
j_gene: TRBJ1-1
CDR3aa: CASSLWRDPGNTEAFF
CDR3nt: TGTGCCAGCAGTTTATGGAGGGATCCAGGGAACACTGAAGCTTTCTTT

abundance: .
v_gene: TRBV2
d_gene: .
j_gene: TRBJ1-5
CDR3aa: CASGQYSNQPQHF
CDR3nt: TGTGCCAGCGGACAGTATAGCAATCAGCCCCAGCATTTT

abundance: once
v_gene: TRBV6-4
d_gene: .
j_gene: TRBJ1-2
CDR3aa: CASSGGSGSYTF
CDR3nt: TGTGCCAGCAGTGGCGGGTCTGGGAGCTACACCTTC

abundance: .
v_gene: TRBV20-1
d_gene: .
j_gene: TRBJ1-2
CDR3aa: CSARDFDSYTF
CDR3nt: TGCAGTGCTAGAGATTTTGACAGCTACACCTTC

abundance: .
v_gene: TRBV9
d_gene: TRBD2
j_gene: TRBJ2-3
CDR3aa: CASSVAGGRVHTDTQYF
CDR3nt: TGTGCCAGCAGCGTAGCTGGCGGGAGGGTACACACAGATACGCAGTATTTT

abundance: .
v_gene: TRBV10-3
d_gene: TRBD1
j_gene: TRBJ2-3
CDR3aa: CAIRTGTGATDTQYF
CDR3nt: TGTGCCATCAGAACCGGGACAGGGGCCACAGATACGCAGTATTTT

abundance: .
v_gene: TRBV28
d_gene: TRBD2
j_gene: TRBJ2-3
CDR3aa: CASSLGGFVTDTQYF
CDR3nt: TGTGCCAGCAGTTTGGGGGGGTTTGTTACAGATACGCAGTATTTT

abundance: .
v_gene: TRBV5-1
d_gene: .
j_gene: TRBJ2-2
CDR3aa: CASSLEPGVGGELFF
CDR3nt: TGCGCCAGCAGCTTGGAGCCAGGGGTTGGCGGGGAGCTGTTTTTT

abundance: .
v_gene: TRBV18
d_gene: TRBD2
j_gene: TRBJ2-7
CDR3aa: CASSPGGPGEQYF
CDR3nt: TGTGCCAGCTCACCGGGAGGGCCGGGCGAGCAGTACTTC

abundance: few
v_gene: TRBV19
d_gene: TRBD2
j_gene: TRBJ2-1
CDR3aa: CASSGGLAEISYNEQFF
CDR3nt: TGTGCCAGTAGTGGGGGACTAGCGGAAATCTCCTACAATGAGCAGTTCTTC

abundance: .
v_gene: TRBV28
d_gene: .
j_gene: TRBJ1-3
CDR3aa: CASSFRSTGNTIYF
CDR3nt: TGTGCCAGCAGTTTTAGGTCAACTGGAAACACCATATATTTT

abundance: .
v_gene: TRBV2
d_gene: .
j_gene: TRBJ2-7
CDR3aa: CASSAEGRGYGEQYF
CDR3nt: TGTGCCAGCAGCGCCGAAGGGAGGGGGTATGGTGAGCAGTACTTC

abundance: .
v_gene: TRBV28
d_gene: TRBD1
j_gene: TRBJ2-1
CDR3aa: CASSLWGQGRDEQFF
CDR3nt: TGTGCCAGCAGTTTATGGGGACAGGGGAGGGATGAGCAGTTCTTC

abundance: .
v_gene: TRBV28
d_gene: TRBD1
j_gene: TRBJ1-5
CDR3aa: CASSLFGQGGNQPQHF
CDR3nt: TGTGCCAGCAGTTTATTCGGACAGGGAGGCAATCAGCCCCAGCATTTT

abundance: .
v_gene: TRBV7-6
d_gene: TRBD2
j_gene: TRBJ2-7
CDR3aa: CASSPHPTSGGTLYEQYF
CDR3nt: TGTGCCAGCAGCCCCCACCCGACTAGCGGGGGGACTCTCTACGAGCAGTACTTC

abundance: .
v_gene: TRBV5-1
d_gene: .
j_gene: TRBJ2-2
CDR3aa: CASSFGVNTGELFF
CDR3nt: TGCGCCAGCAGCTTTGGGGTCAACACCGGGGAGCTGTTTTTT

abundance: many
v_gene: TRBV11-2
d_gene: .
j_gene: TRBJ2-7
CDR3aa: CASSRGAGGSYEQYF
CDR3nt: TGTGCCAGCAGCCGGGGGGCAGGGGGGTCCTACGAGCAGTACTTC

abundance: .
v_gene: TRBV30
d_gene: TRBD1
j_gene: TRBJ1-2
CDR3aa: CAWSARPGTENYGYTF
CDR3nt: TGTGCCTGGAGTGCCCGCCCCGGGACAGAAAACTATGGCTACACCTTC

abundance: .
v_gene: TRBV5-1
d_gene: .
j_gene: TRBJ1-2
CDR3aa: CASSEPENYGYTF
CDR3nt: TGCGCCAGCAGTGAACCAGAAAACTATGGCTACACCTTC

abundance: .
v_gene: TRBV10-2
d_gene: .
j_gene: TRBJ1-1
CDR3aa: CASSGGVNTEAFF
CDR3nt: TGCGCCAGCAGTGGGGGGGTGAACACTGAAGCTTTCTTT

abundance: .
v_gene: TRBV5-4
d_gene: TRBD1
j_gene: TRBJ2-7
CDR3aa: CASSGGTGQTYEQYF
CDR3nt: TGTGCCAGCAGCGGGGGTACGGGACAGACCTACGAGCAGTACTTC

abundance: .
v_gene: TRBV5-3
d_gene: .
j_gene: TRBJ2-6
CDR3aa: CARAESVVTKSGQRLTF
CDR3nt: TGTGCCAGAGCCGAGTCAGTGGTGACAAAGTCGGGCCAACGCCTGACTTTC

abundance: many
v_gene: TRBV7-2
d_gene: TRBD1
j_gene: TRBJ1-5
CDR3aa: CASSSRTGGDQPQHF
CDR3nt: TGTGCCAGCAGCTCAAGGACAGGGGGCGATCAGCCCCAGCATTTT

abundance: .
v_gene: TRBV5-1
d_gene: .
j_gene: TRBJ2-7
CDR3aa: CASSPGDRVYEQYF
CDR3nt: TGCGCCAGCAGCCCGGGGGATCGGGTTTACGAGCAGTACTTC

abundance: .
v_gene: TRBV7-8
d_gene: .
j_gene: TRBJ1-5
CDR3aa: CASSKTGSPGQPQHF
CDR3nt: TGTGCCAGCAGCAAAACAGGGAGTCCAGGTCAGCCCCAGCATTTT

abundance: .
v_gene: TRBV7-9
d_gene: TRBD2
j_gene: TRBJ2-6
CDR3aa: CASSFGGSGANVLTF
CDR3nt: TGTGCCAGCAGCTTCGGGGGGAGCGGGGCCAACGTCCTGACTTTC

abundance: .
v_gene: TRBV19
d_gene: TRBD1
j_gene: TRBJ2-7
CDR3aa: CASRRQGNSYEQYF
CDR3nt: TGTGCCAGTAGGAGACAGGGGAACTCCTACGAGCAGTACTTC

abundance: .
v_gene: TRBV7-2
d_gene: .
j_gene: TRBJ2-3
CDR3aa: CASSLQLGERSTDTQYF
CDR3nt: TGTGCCAGCAGCTTACAGTTGGGGGAGAGGAGCACAGATACGCAGTATTTT

abundance: once
v_gene: TRBV27
d_gene: .
j_gene: TRBJ2-3
CDR3aa: CASSSLRSTDTQYF
CDR3nt: TGTGCCAGCAGTTCCTTAAGAAGCACAGATACGCAGTATTTT